The rows below give T cell receptor beta chains drawn from one sample of a study of patients and donors after allogeneic stem cell transplantation. MiXCR, run by TCRdb on the RT-PCR reads, gives a single entry per CDR3 protein. This table holds roughly 250,000 distinct CDR3 sequences, 12% to 15% found once. The sequencing sample was made of blood, either unsorted or a sorted T cell fraction (not recorded which). The source of these receptors is a human donor who was either an allogeneic HSCT recipient or a stem cell or donor lymphocyte infusion donor (not recorded which). It is not recorded whose cells these are; they may come from a transplant donor. The CDR3 runs from the conserved cysteine through the conserved F or W. A D gene is named only where the DNA matches it firmly. For some rows the clone size is stated as once, few or many, or as a class when expanded; others skip it.

>-|many|TRBJ2-3|TRBV7-2
TGTGCCAGCAGCTCGGGTTCTAGAGGAACAGATACGCAGTATTTT
CASSSGSRGTDTQYF
>TRBD1|-|TRBJ1-4|TRBV5-1
TGCGCCAGCAGACAGGGACAGGGACGAACTAATGAAAAACTGTTTTTT
CASRQGQGRTNEKLFF
>TRBD2|few|TRBJ2-2|TRBV5-5
TGTGCCAGCAGCTTGAGAATAGCGGGGGCGAACACCGGGGAGCTGTTTTTT
CASSLRIAGANTGELFF
>-|-|TRBJ1-3|TRBV9
TGTGCCAGCAGCCAAGAGATAATGCGAGGAAACACCATATATTTT
CASSQEIMRGNTIYF
>-|-|TRBJ2-1|TRBV5-1
TGCGCCAGCAGCTTGGTGGGGGAGGCCTACAATGAGCAGTTCTTC
CASSLVGEAYNEQFF
>-|few|TRBJ2-1|TRBV29-1
TGCAGCGTTGAATTATCGGACTGCCAGTTCTTC
CSVELSDCQFF
>-|few|TRBJ1-1|TRBV2
TGTGCCAGCAGTGAAGCGAGCAGGAGGAATACTGAAGCTTTCTTT
CASSEASRRNTEAFF
>TRBD1|many|TRBJ1-3|TRBV12-3/TRBV12-4
TGTGCCAGCAGCAGGGACAGGGACTCTGGAAACACCATATATTTT
CASSRDRDSGNTIYF
>-|-|TRBJ1-1|TRBV10-3
TGTGCCATCAGTGAGTCGCGCGGGACATCGAACACTGAAGCTTTCTTT
CAISESRGTSNTEAFF
>TRBD2|many|TRBJ2-2|TRBV5-1
TGCGCCAGCAGCTTGGGGGTAGCGGGAGCCACCGGGGAGCTGTTTTTT
CASSLGVAGATGELFF
>-|many|TRBJ2-2|TRBV7-2
TGTGCCAGCAGCTTAGATATGGGGGAGCTGTTTTTT
CASSLDMGELFF
>TRBD1|many|TRBJ1-2|TRBV5-1
TGCGCCAGCAGCTTACCGGGACAGCACTATGGCTACACCTTC
CASSLPGQHYGYTF
>-|few|TRBJ2-2|TRBV28
TGTGCCAGCAGTTTAATGACCGGGGAGCTGTTTTTT
CASSLMTGELFF
>-|-|TRBJ2-2|TRBV11-2
TGTGCCAGCAGCTTAGAGGGTCTGGGGAGTTCCTCGGCCGGGGAGCTGTTTTTT
CASSLEGLGSSSAGELFF
>-|-|TRBJ2-2|TRBV19
TGTGCCAGTAGAAGCAAGGCGAACACCGGGGAGCTGTTTTTT
CASRSKANTGELFF
>-|-|TRBJ1-6|TRBV12-3/TRBV12-4
TGTGCCAGCAGTTTTTTTTTAAGAGCGTCAGGGAATTCACCCCTCCACTTT
CASSFFLRASGNSPLHF
>-|-|TRBJ1-1|TRBV30
TGTGCCTGGAGTCGCGACGTTGAAGCTTTCTTT
CAWSRDVEAFF
>-|few|TRBJ2-1|TRBV4-2
TGTGCCAGCAGCCAAGAATTGGGGGATTACAATGAGCAGTTCTTC
CASSQELGDYNEQFF
>TRBD1|-|TRBJ1-6|TRBV11-1
TGTGCCAGCAGCTTAGCGCGGGACAGGGGTAGTTTCGGTAATTCACCCCTCCACTTT
CASSLARDRGSFGNSPLHF
>-|few|TRBJ2-3|TRBV18
TGTGCCAGCTCACCATTTCCACAGGGACACCTCACAGATACGCAGTATTTT
CASSPFPQGHLTDTQYF